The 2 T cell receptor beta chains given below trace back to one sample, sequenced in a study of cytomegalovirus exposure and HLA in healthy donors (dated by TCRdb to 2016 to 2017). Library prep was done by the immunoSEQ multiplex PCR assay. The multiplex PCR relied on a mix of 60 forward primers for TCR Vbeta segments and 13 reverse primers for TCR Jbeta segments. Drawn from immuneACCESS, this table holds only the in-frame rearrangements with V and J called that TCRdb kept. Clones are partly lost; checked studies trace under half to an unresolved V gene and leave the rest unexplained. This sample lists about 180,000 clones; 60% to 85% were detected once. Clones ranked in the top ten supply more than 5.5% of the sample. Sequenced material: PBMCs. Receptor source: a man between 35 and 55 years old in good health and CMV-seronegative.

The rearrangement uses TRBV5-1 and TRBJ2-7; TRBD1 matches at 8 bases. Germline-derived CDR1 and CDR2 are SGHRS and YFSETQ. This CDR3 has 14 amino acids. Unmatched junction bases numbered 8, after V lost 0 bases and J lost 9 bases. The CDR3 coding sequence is TGCGCCAGCAGCTTGGAGACAGGGGCCTCGTTGCAGTACTTC. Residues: CASSLETGASLQYF.

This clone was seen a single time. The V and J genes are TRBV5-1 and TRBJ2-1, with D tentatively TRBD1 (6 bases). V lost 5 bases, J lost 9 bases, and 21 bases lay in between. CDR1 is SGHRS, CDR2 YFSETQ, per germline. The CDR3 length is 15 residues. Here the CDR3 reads CASRPGGPQGGEQFF. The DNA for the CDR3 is TGCGCCAGCAGACCGGGCGGCCCACAGGGTGGTGAGCAGTTCTTC.